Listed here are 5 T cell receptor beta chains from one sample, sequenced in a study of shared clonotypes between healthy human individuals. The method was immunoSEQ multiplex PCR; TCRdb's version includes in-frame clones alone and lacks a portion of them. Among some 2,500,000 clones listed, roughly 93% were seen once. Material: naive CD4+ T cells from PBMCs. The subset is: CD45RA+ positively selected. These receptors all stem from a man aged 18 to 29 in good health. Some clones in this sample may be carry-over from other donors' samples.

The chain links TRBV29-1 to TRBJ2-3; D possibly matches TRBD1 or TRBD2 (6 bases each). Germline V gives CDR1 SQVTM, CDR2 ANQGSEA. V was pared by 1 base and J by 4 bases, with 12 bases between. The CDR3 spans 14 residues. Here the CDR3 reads CSVEAGAGADTQYF. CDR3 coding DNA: TGCAGCGTTGAAGCGGGGGCCGGGGCAGATACGCAGTATTTT.

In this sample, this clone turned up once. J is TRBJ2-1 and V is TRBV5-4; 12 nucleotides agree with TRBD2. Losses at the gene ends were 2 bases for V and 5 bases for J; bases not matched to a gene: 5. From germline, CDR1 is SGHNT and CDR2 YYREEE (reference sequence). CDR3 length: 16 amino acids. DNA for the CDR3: TGTGCCAGCAGCTTTCCGACTAGCGGGAGACACAATGAGCAGTTCTTC. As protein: CASSFPTSGRHNEQFF.

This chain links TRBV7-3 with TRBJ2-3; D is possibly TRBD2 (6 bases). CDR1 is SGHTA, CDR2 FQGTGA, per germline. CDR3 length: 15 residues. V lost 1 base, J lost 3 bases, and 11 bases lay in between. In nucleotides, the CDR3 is TGTGCCAGCAGCTTAAGCCCGGGACTTACAGATACGCAGTATTTT. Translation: CASSLSPGLTDTQYF.

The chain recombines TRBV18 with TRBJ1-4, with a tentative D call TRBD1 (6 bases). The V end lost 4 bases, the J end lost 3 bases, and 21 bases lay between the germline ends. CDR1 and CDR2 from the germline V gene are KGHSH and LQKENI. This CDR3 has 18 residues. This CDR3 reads CASSRVLQGRGANEKLFF. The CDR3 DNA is TGTGCCAGCTCACGAGTTTTGCAGGGGCGAGGAGCTAATGAAAAACTGTTTTTT.

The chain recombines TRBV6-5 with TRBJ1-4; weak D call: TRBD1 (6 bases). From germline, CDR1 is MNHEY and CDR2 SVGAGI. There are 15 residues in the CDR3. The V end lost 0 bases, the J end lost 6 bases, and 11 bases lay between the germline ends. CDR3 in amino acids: CASSYSTGQYEKLFF. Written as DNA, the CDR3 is TGTGCCAGCAGTTACTCGACGGGACAATATGAAAAACTGTTTTTT.